The rows below give T cell receptor beta chains drawn from one sample of a study of cytomegalovirus exposure and HLA in healthy donors. The protocol was immunoSEQ multiplex PCR, while the TCRdb copy is restricted to in-frame clones and leaves out a portion. This table has more than 75,000 clones, under 80% appearing once. What was sequenced was PBMCs. These receptor sequences come from a man aged 35 to 55 in good health and CMV-seropositive. Each CDR3 is given with its conserved first and last residue. Fields, in order: CDR3 protein, CDR3 DNA, D gene, J gene, CDR3 length, clone size, V gene. D genes are given only for firm matches. Clone size, where shown, is once, few, many, or a class for clones that have expanded.

CASSLYEVPYGYTF	TGTGCCAGCAGCTTATACGAGGTACCCTATGGCTACACCTTC	.	TRBJ1-2	14	.	TRBV7-2
CASSPGTQF	TGTGCCAGCAGCCCCGGGACTCAGTTT	.	TRBJ1-1	9	.	TRBV28
CASKSGGVGDEKLFF	TGTGCCAGCAAGTCCGGAGGCGTTGGGGATGAAAAACTGTTTTTT	.	TRBJ1-4	15	.	TRBV27
CASSLPGLASSDTQYF	TGTGCCAGCAGCCTCCCGGGACTAGCGTCTTCAGATACGCAGTATTTT	TRBD2	TRBJ2-3	16	.	TRBV5-6
CASSFSGVYEQYF	TGTGCCAGTAGTTTTTCAGGGGTATACGAGCAGTACTTC	.	TRBJ2-7	13	.	TRBV19
CASSAGLISEQYF	TGTGCCAGCAGCGCGGGACTCATCTCCGAGCAGTACTTC	.	TRBJ2-7	13	few	TRBV5-6
CASSSTGTSDHYEQYF	TGTGCCAGCAGCTCAACCGGGACTAGCGACCACTACGAGCAGTACTTC	TRBD2	TRBJ2-7	16	.	TRBV5-6
CASSAQGVRQPQHF	TGTGCCAGCAGTGCACAGGGGGTTAGACAGCCCCAGCATTTT	TRBD1	TRBJ1-5	14	.	TRBV2
CASSLLAGYEQYF	TGTGCCAGCAGCTTACTAGCGGGTTACGAGCAGTACTTC	TRBD2	TRBJ2-7	13	.	TRBV11-2
CASSAGDRPPYEQYF	TGTGCCAGCAGTGCCGGAGACAGACCCCCCTACGAGCAGTACTTC	.	TRBJ2-7	15	.	TRBV6-1
CASSLNRGRYEQYF	TGTGCCAGCAGCTTGAACAGGGGACGGTACGAGCAGTACTTC	TRBD1	TRBJ2-7	14	.	TRBV5-4
CASIPGGIHPDTQYF	TGTGCCAGCATCCCTGGGGGGATACACCCAGATACGCAGTATTTT	.	TRBJ2-3	15	.	TRBV28
CASNPGYATNEKLFF	TGTGCCAGTAATCCAGGTTATGCAACTAATGAAAAACTGTTTTTT	.	TRBJ1-4	15	.	TRBV19
CASKVGEAAGELFF	TGTGCCAGTAAGGTGGGGGAGGCTGCCGGGGAGCTGTTTTTT	.	TRBJ2-2	14	.	TRBV19
CASSILLAGEKCYEQYF	TGTGCCAGCAGCATTCTTCTAGCGGGAGAAAAGTGTTACGAGCAGTACTTC	.	TRBJ2-7	17	.	TRBV21-1
CASSASGSLYEQYF	TGCGCCAGCAGTGCTAGCGGGAGCCTCTACGAGCAGTACTTC	TRBD2	TRBJ2-7	14	.	TRBV10-1
CASRGAGRSSYEQYF	TGTGCCAGCCGGGGTGCGGGGCGGAGCTCCTACGAGCAGTACTTC	.	TRBJ2-7	15	.	TRBV27
CASSELAGGQETQYF	TGTGCCAGCAGTGAACTAGCGGGGGGGCAAGAGACCCAGTACTTC	TRBD2	TRBJ2-5	15	.	TRBV6-1
CASSLAGQGPRLLTYEQYF	TGTGCCAGCAGCTTGGCGGGACAGGGACCTCGACTTTTAACCTACGAGCAGTACTTC	TRBD1	TRBJ2-7	19	.	TRBV5-6
CASSLLRATNEKLFF	TGTGCCAGCTCACTACTTAGAGCAACTAATGAAAAACTGTTTTTT	.	TRBJ1-4	15	.	TRBV18
CASSSTQGEAFF	TGTGCCAGCAGTTCTACCCAGGGGGAAGCTTTCTTT	.	TRBJ1-1	12	.	TRBV28
CSVRGKSGGVGYEQYF	TGCAGCGTCCGAGGGAAAAGTGGGGGGGTGGGCTACGAGCAGTACTTC	TRBD2	TRBJ2-7	16	.	TRBV29-1
CAISLDSAGETQYF	TGTGCCATCAGTTTGGACAGCGCCGGGGAGACCCAGTACTTC	.	TRBJ2-5	14	.	TRBV10-3
CTSSAGTGGQPQHF	TGTACCAGCAGTGCAGGGACAGGGGGTCAGCCCCAGCATTTT	TRBD1	TRBJ1-5	14	.	TRBV27
CASRGDTGQFF	TGTGCCAGCAGGGGAGACACTGGGCAGTTCTTC	.	TRBJ2-1	11	.	TRBV7-2
CAWSGGSSGNTIYF	TGTGCCTGGAGTGGAGGGAGCTCTGGAAACACCATATATTTT	.	TRBJ1-3	14	.	TRBV30
CASSRLGTSDSYEQYF	TGCGCCAGCAGCCGGCTCGGGACTAGCGACTCCTACGAGCAGTACTTC	TRBD2	TRBJ2-7	16	.	TRBV4-1
CASSLRDRGRLGNTIYF	TGTGCCAGCAGCCTCCGGGACAGGGGGCGCCTTGGAAACACCATATATTTT	TRBD1	TRBJ1-3	17	.	TRBV9
CASTLQGTGGNTIYF	TGTGCCAGCACCTTACAGGGGACAGGGGGGAACACCATATATTTT	TRBD1	TRBJ1-3	15	.	TRBV28
CASSSKEEGSTYEQYF	TGCGCCAGCAGCTCTAAGGAGGAGGGATCCACCTACGAGCAGTACTTC	.	TRBJ2-7	16	.	TRBV4-1
CASSLGQNNQPQHF	TGCGCCAGCAGCCTGGGACAGAACAATCAGCCCCAGCATTTT	TRBD1	TRBJ1-5	14	.	TRBV5-1
CASSRGQGLNEQFF	TGCGCCAGCAGCCGCGGACAGGGGTTGAATGAGCAGTTCTTC	TRBD1	TRBJ2-1	14	few	TRBV4-3
CASRLELQGSTEAFF	TGTGCCAGCCGTTTAGAGCTCCAGGGGAGCACTGAAGCTTTCTTT	.	TRBJ1-1	15	large	TRBV2
CASSTQGSNTEAFF	TGTGCCAGCAGCACACAGGGGAGCAACACTGAAGCTTTCTTT	TRBD1	TRBJ1-1	14	.	TRBV9
CASSLSPSYGYTF	TGTGCCAGCAGTTTATCCCCATCCTATGGCTACACCTTC	.	TRBJ1-2	13	.	TRBV27